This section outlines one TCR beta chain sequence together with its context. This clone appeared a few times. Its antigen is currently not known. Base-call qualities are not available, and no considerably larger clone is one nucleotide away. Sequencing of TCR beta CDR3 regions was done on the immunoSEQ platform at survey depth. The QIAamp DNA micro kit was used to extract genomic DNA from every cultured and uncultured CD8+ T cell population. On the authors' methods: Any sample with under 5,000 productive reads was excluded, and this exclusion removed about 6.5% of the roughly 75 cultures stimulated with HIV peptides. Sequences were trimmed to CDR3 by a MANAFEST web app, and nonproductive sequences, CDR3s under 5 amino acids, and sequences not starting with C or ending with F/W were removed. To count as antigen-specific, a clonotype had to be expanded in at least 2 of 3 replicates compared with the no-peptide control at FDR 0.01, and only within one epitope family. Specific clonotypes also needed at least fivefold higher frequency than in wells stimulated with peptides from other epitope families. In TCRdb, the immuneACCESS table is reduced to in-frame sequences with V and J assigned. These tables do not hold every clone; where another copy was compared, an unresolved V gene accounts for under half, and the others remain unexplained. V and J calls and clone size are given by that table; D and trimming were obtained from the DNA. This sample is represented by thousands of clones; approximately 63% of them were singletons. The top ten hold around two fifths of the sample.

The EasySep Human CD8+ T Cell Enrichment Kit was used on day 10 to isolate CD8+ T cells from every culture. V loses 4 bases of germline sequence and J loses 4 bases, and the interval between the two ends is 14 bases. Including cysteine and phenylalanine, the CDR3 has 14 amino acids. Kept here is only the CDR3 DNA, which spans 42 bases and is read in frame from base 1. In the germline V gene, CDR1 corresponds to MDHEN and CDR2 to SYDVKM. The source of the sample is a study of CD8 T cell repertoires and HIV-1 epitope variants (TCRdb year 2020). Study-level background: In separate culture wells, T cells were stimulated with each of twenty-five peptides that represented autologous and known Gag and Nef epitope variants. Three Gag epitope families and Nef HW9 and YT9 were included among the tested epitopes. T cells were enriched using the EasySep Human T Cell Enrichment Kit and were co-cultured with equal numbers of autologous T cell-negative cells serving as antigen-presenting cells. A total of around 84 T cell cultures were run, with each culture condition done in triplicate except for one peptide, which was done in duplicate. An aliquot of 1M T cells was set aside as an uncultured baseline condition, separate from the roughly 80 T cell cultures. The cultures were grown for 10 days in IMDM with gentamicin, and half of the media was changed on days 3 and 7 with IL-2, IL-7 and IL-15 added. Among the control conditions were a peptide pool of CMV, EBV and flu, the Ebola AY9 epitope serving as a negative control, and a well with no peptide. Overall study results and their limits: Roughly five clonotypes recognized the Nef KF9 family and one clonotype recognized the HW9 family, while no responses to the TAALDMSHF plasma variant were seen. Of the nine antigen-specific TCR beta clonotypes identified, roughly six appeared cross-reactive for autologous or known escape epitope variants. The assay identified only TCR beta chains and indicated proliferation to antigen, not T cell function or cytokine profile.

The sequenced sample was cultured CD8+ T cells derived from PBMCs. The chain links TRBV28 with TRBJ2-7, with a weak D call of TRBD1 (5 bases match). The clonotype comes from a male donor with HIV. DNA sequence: TGTGCCAGCAGTTCAGGGCTGTCGGATTACGAGCAGTACTTC. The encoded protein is CASSSGLSDYEQYF.